A selection of T cell receptor beta chains follows, all from one sample in a study of CD8 T cells in ankylosing spondylitis. TCRdb independently ran MiXCR on the 5' RACE reads; one entry per CDR3 protein. The data hold some 800,000 distinct CDR3 sequences, with approximately 12% observed a single time. The specimen sequenced was blood, either unsorted or a sorted T cell fraction (not recorded which). The receptor set was obtained from a male donor with ankylosing spondylitis. CDR3s include the opening cysteine and the closing phenylalanine or tryptophan. Each record gives: V gene, clone size, D gene, J gene, CDR3 DNA, CDR3 protein. A D gene is named only where the DNA matches it firmly. Clone size is stated in some rows and not others, as once, few, many or a class when expanded.

v_call: TRBV28
clone_size: few
d_call: NA
j_call: TRBJ2-7
cdr3_nt: TGTGCCAGCAGTACCTCAGGGGGGCTTCCCTACGAGCAGTACTTC
cdr3_aa: CASSTSGGLPYEQYF

v_call: TRBV7-2
clone_size: NA
d_call: NA
j_call: TRBJ2-7
cdr3_nt: TGTGCCAGCAGCCCGGGGGCCCAGGCAACCTACGAGCAGTACTTC
cdr3_aa: CASSPGAQATYEQYF

v_call: TRBV24-1
clone_size: NA
d_call: TRBD2
j_call: TRBJ2-5
cdr3_nt: TGTGCCACCAGTGAATCTAGCGGGACCGGGGAGACCCAGTACTTC
cdr3_aa: CATSESSGTGETQYF

v_call: TRBV20-1
clone_size: few
d_call: NA
j_call: TRBJ2-1
cdr3_nt: TGCAGTGCTACACCACAGCCCCAAAGTGGGCAGTTCTTC
cdr3_aa: CSATPQPQSGQFF

v_call: TRBV2
clone_size: NA
d_call: TRBD2
j_call: TRBJ2-1
cdr3_nt: TGTGCGACCAGACTAGCGGGTTACAATGAGCAGTTCTTC
cdr3_aa: CATRLAGYNEQFF

v_call: TRBV7-2
clone_size: NA
d_call: TRBD1
j_call: TRBJ2-7
cdr3_nt: TGTGCCAGCAGGGGGACAGGGGGCCACTACGAGCAGTACTTC
cdr3_aa: CASRGTGGHYEQYF

v_call: TRBV20-1
clone_size: few
d_call: TRBD2
j_call: TRBJ2-7
cdr3_nt: TGCAGTGCTAGCGTGATGAGGGGAGGGCCCTACGAGCAGTACTTC
cdr3_aa: CSASVMRGGPYEQYF

v_call: TRBV29-1
clone_size: NA
d_call: NA
j_call: TRBJ1-1
cdr3_nt: TGCAGCGTTGTCGCTGGGTCGAACACTGAAGCTTTCTTT
cdr3_aa: CSVVAGSNTEAFF

v_call: TRBV29-1
clone_size: many
d_call: TRBD1
j_call: TRBJ2-3
cdr3_nt: TGCAGCGTCGAAAGACAGGGGTTAACGCAGTATTTT
cdr3_aa: CSVERQGLTQYF

v_call: TRBV10-2
clone_size: NA
d_call: NA
j_call: TRBJ2-3
cdr3_nt: TGCGCCAGCAGTGGGGGAGGGGACAGCCCCACAGATACGCAGTATTTT
cdr3_aa: CASSGGGDSPTDTQYF

v_call: TRBV28
clone_size: few
d_call: TRBD1
j_call: TRBJ2-7
cdr3_nt: TGTGCCAGCAGTCCTGGCGGGACAGGGATTTACGAGCAGTACTTC
cdr3_aa: CASSPGGTGIYEQYF

v_call: TRBV7-2
clone_size: few
d_call: NA
j_call: TRBJ1-2
cdr3_nt: TGTGCCAGCAGCCCAGATCGGCAGGTTGGCTACACCTTC
cdr3_aa: CASSPDRQVGYTF

v_call: TRBV2
clone_size: few
d_call: NA
j_call: TRBJ2-1
cdr3_nt: TGTGCCAGCCGCCCTCCCGGCGCCGACCTAACAAACTACAATGAGCAGTTCTTC
cdr3_aa: CASRPPGADLTNYNEQFF

v_call: TRBV27
clone_size: NA
d_call: TRBD1
j_call: TRBJ2-3
cdr3_nt: TGTGCCAGCAGTTTAGGACAGGGGGCGATAGATACGCAGTATTTT
cdr3_aa: CASSLGQGAIDTQYF

v_call: TRBV18
clone_size: few
d_call: TRBD1
j_call: TRBJ2-5
cdr3_nt: TGTGCCAGCTCACCCGGGACAGGGATCCAAGAGACCCAGTACTTC
cdr3_aa: CASSPGTGIQETQYF

v_call: TRBV7-9
clone_size: few
d_call: TRBD1
j_call: TRBJ1-1
cdr3_nt: TGTGCCAGCAGCTTAAATTCGCAGGGGGCGGACTTT
cdr3_aa: CASSLNSQGADF

v_call: TRBV7-3
clone_size: many
d_call: TRBD2
j_call: TRBJ2-1
cdr3_nt: TGTGCCAGCAGCTTGACGGGGGGGTGGTACAATGAGCAGTTCTTC
cdr3_aa: CASSLTGGWYNEQFF

v_call: TRBV5-1
clone_size: NA
d_call: NA
j_call: TRBJ2-7
cdr3_nt: TGCGCCAGCAGCTTGGGGACCGCAGCCCACGAGCAGTACTTC
cdr3_aa: CASSLGTAAHEQYF

v_call: TRBV10-3
clone_size: few
d_call: NA
j_call: TRBJ2-7
cdr3_nt: TGTGCCATCAGTCCGGCGGCTACCTACGAGCAGTACTTC
cdr3_aa: CAISPAATYEQYF

v_call: TRBV11-3
clone_size: few
d_call: NA
j_call: TRBJ2-3
cdr3_nt: TGTGCCAGCAGCCCCGGACACAGAACAGATACGCAGTATTTT
cdr3_aa: CASSPGHRTDTQYF

v_call: TRBV5-1
clone_size: many
d_call: NA
j_call: TRBJ1-1
cdr3_nt: TGCGCCAGCAGCGTTACGCCAGGGAACACTGAAGCTTTCTTT
cdr3_aa: CASSVTPGNTEAFF

v_call: TRBV5-6
clone_size: few
d_call: NA
j_call: TRBJ2-3
cdr3_nt: TGTGCCAGCAGCTTAACAGACACAGATACGCAGTATTTT
cdr3_aa: CASSLTDTDTQYF

v_call: TRBV29-1
clone_size: many
d_call: TRBD1
j_call: TRBJ2-5
cdr3_nt: TGCAGCGTTGTAGGGGACAGAGAGACCCAGTACTTC
cdr3_aa: CSVVGDRETQYF

v_call: TRBV20-1
clone_size: NA
d_call: TRBD2
j_call: TRBJ2-5
cdr3_nt: TGCAGTGCTCCCGCCTCTTTTAGCGGGGGGCAAGAGACCCAGTACTTC
cdr3_aa: CSAPASFSGGQETQYF

v_call: TRBV20-1
clone_size: NA
d_call: NA
j_call: TRBJ1-5
cdr3_nt: TGCAGTGCTAGGGGACCAGTGGGTCAGCCCCAGCATTTT
cdr3_aa: CSARGPVGQPQHF

v_call: TRBV9
clone_size: many
d_call: NA
j_call: TRBJ1-3
cdr3_nt: TGTGCCAGCAGCGGGGGACGGCAGTTTTCTGGAAACACCATATATTTT
cdr3_aa: CASSGGRQFSGNTIYF

v_call: TRBV20-1
clone_size: few
d_call: TRBD1
j_call: TRBJ2-7
cdr3_nt: TGCAGTGCTAGAGTTGGGACAGGGACCCGCGAGCAGTACTTC
cdr3_aa: CSARVGTGTREQYF

v_call: TRBV24-1
clone_size: few
d_call: NA
j_call: TRBJ1-1
cdr3_nt: TGTGCCACCAGTGATCGGTTGTGGCGGCCCAGGAACACTGAAGCTTTCTTT
cdr3_aa: CATSDRLWRPRNTEAFF

v_call: TRBV6-5
clone_size: NA
d_call: NA
j_call: TRBJ1-4
cdr3_nt: TGTGCCAGCAGTTACCAGTCCAGGGTGGGTGAAAAACTGTTTTTT
cdr3_aa: CASSYQSRVGEKLFF

v_call: TRBV6-2/TRBV6-3
clone_size: many
d_call: TRBD1
j_call: TRBJ2-1
cdr3_nt: TGTGCCACCAAACCTGACAGGGCCCTCTCCTACAATGAGCAGTTCTTC
cdr3_aa: CATKPDRALSYNEQFF

v_call: TRBV7-8
clone_size: few
d_call: NA
j_call: TRBJ2-6
cdr3_nt: TGTGCCAGCAGCCTTAGACAGTTCTCTGGGGCCAACGTCCTGACTTTC
cdr3_aa: CASSLRQFSGANVLTF

v_call: TRBV20-1
clone_size: many
d_call: TRBD2
j_call: TRBJ2-7
cdr3_nt: TGCAGTGCTAGAGATTGGGGACTAGCGGGAGACGAGCAGTACTTC
cdr3_aa: CSARDWGLAGDEQYF

v_call: TRBV10-3
clone_size: NA
d_call: NA
j_call: TRBJ1-2
cdr3_nt: TGTGCCATCAAAACAGCTAACTATGGCTACACCTTC
cdr3_aa: CAIKTANYGYTF

v_call: TRBV5-1
clone_size: few
d_call: NA
j_call: TRBJ1-1
cdr3_nt: TGCGCCAGCAAATTAGGGGAGAGGACTGAAGCTTTCTTT
cdr3_aa: CASKLGERTEAFF

v_call: TRBV7-9
clone_size: few
d_call: NA
j_call: TRBJ2-1
cdr3_nt: TGTGCCAGCACGCCCCCGGGGAGTGTTCCCTACAATGAGCAGTTCTTC
cdr3_aa: CASTPPGSVPYNEQFF

v_call: TRBV7-2
clone_size: NA
d_call: NA
j_call: TRBJ2-5
cdr3_nt: TGTGCCAGCAGCTTAGCGGGGCCGGAGACCCAGTACTTC
cdr3_aa: CASSLAGPETQYF

v_call: TRBV20-1
clone_size: NA
d_call: NA
j_call: TRBJ1-5
cdr3_nt: TGCAGTGCTAGAACTCCCAGGGGAGGCAATCAGCCCCAGCATTTT
cdr3_aa: CSARTPRGGNQPQHF

v_call: TRBV28
clone_size: few
d_call: NA
j_call: TRBJ1-2
cdr3_nt: TGTGCCAGCAGTTTAAATTATTTTGAGATCGGCTACACCTTC
cdr3_aa: CASSLNYFEIGYTF

v_call: TRBV9
clone_size: NA
d_call: TRBD1
j_call: TRBJ2-3
cdr3_nt: TGTGCCAGCAGCGTAGCTGGGACAGGGGGCACAGATACGCAGTATTTT
cdr3_aa: CASSVAGTGGTDTQYF

v_call: TRBV4-3
clone_size: many
d_call: TRBD2
j_call: TRBJ2-7
cdr3_nt: TGCGCCAGCAGCCAACTCCGGACTAGCGTTACCTACGAGCAGTACTTC
cdr3_aa: CASSQLRTSVTYEQYF

v_call: TRBV28
clone_size: many
d_call: TRBD1
j_call: TRBJ2-7
cdr3_nt: TGTGCCAGCAGTTTGCGGGACAGGGTCTACGAGCAGTACTTC
cdr3_aa: CASSLRDRVYEQYF

v_call: TRBV7-2
clone_size: many
d_call: NA
j_call: TRBJ2-7
cdr3_nt: TGTGCCAGCACTCAAGGATCTTCCTACGAGCAGTACTTC
cdr3_aa: CASTQGSSYEQYF

v_call: TRBV20-1
clone_size: NA
d_call: TRBD1
j_call: TRBJ1-4
cdr3_nt: TGCAGTGCATCCGGGACAGGGAAGGAAAAACTGTTTTTT
cdr3_aa: CSASGTGKEKLFF

v_call: TRBV6-1
clone_size: NA
d_call: NA
j_call: TRBJ1-4
cdr3_nt: TGTGCCAGCATGAGAAGCCGGGGCGATGGTGAAAAACTGTTTTTT
cdr3_aa: CASMRSRGDGEKLFF

v_call: TRBV7-3
clone_size: few
d_call: NA
j_call: TRBJ2-6
cdr3_nt: TGTGCCAGCAGCTCCATGAGCTCTGGGGCCAACGTCCTGACTTTC
cdr3_aa: CASSSMSSGANVLTF

v_call: TRBV20-1
clone_size: few
d_call: TRBD1
j_call: TRBJ1-5
cdr3_nt: TGCAGTGCTAGTTGGCGCAGGGGGCGAGATCAGCCCCAGCATTTT
cdr3_aa: CSASWRRGRDQPQHF

v_call: TRBV5-5
clone_size: NA
d_call: NA
j_call: TRBJ2-3
cdr3_nt: TGTGCCAGCAGCCCACCGTGGGACTTAGCCACAGATACGCAGTATTTT
cdr3_aa: CASSPPWDLATDTQYF

v_call: TRBV20-1
clone_size: few
d_call: NA
j_call: TRBJ2-3
cdr3_nt: TGCAGCCCTAACAGGGAGGGGACAGATACGCAGTATTTT
cdr3_aa: CSPNREGTDTQYF

v_call: TRBV20-1
clone_size: many
d_call: TRBD1
j_call: TRBJ1-1
cdr3_nt: TGCAGTGCTACCCGACAGGGGGGAACTGAAGCTTTCTTT
cdr3_aa: CSATRQGGTEAFF

v_call: TRBV5-1
clone_size: few
d_call: NA
j_call: TRBJ1-4
cdr3_nt: TGCGCCAGCAGCTTGATGACAGCCGATAATGAAAAACTGTTTTTT
cdr3_aa: CASSLMTADNEKLFF

v_call: TRBV27
clone_size: many
d_call: NA
j_call: TRBJ2-1
cdr3_nt: TGTGCCAGCAGTTCACTAGTAGACAATGAGCAGTTCTTC
cdr3_aa: CASSSLVDNEQFF

v_call: TRBV5-1
clone_size: few
d_call: NA
j_call: TRBJ1-1
cdr3_nt: TGCGCCAGCAGCTTGGGTCTCCCCGGGGGGACTGAAGCTTTCTTT
cdr3_aa: CASSLGLPGGTEAFF